A selection of T cell receptor beta chains follows, all from one sample in a study of cytomegalovirus exposure and HLA in healthy donors. Method: immunoSEQ multiplex PCR; TCRdb's copy keeps in-frame clones and lacks some. This sample has fewer than 250,000 clones; about three quarters occur once, and the top ten carry 15%. The material sequenced was PBMCs. The receptors were gathered from a man aged 40-49 years in good health and CMV-seronegative. The CDR3 runs from the conserved cysteine through the conserved F or W. Each record gives: J gene, clone size, V gene, D gene, CDR3 DNA, CDR3 protein. A D gene is named only where the DNA matches it firmly. A clone size is listed for some rows: how often the clone was seen (once, few, many), or a class if it is expanded.

TRBJ2-7 | . | TRBV4-1 | TRBD2 | TGCGCCAGCAGCCAGGAACGACTAGCGGCCGGCTCCTACGAGCAGTACTTC | CASSQERLAAGSYEQYF
TRBJ2-5 | . | TRBV27 | . | TGTGCCAGCAGTGTAAACTGGGCGGAGACCCAGTACTTC | CASSVNWAETQYF
TRBJ2-2 | . | TRBV11-3 | . | TGTGCCAGCAGCCTCACCGGGGAGCTGTTTTTT | CASSLTGELFF
TRBJ1-6 | . | TRBV7-3 | TRBD1 | TGTGCCAGCAGCTCCGGACAGGGCCGGGGTTCACCCCTCCACTTT | CASSSGQGRGSPLHF
TRBJ1-3 | . | TRBV5-5 | . | TGTGCCAGCAGCTCACCCAGGCTTTCTGGAAACACCATATATTTT | CASSSPRLSGNTIYF
TRBJ2-3 | . | TRBV4-3 | . | TGCGCCAGCAGCCAAGAATGGCGGGGCGGAGCAGATACGCAGTATTTT | CASSQEWRGGADTQYF
TRBJ2-3 | . | TRBV5-1 | . | TGCGCCAGCAGCTTTGCCTCTATCGGGACAGATACGCAGTATTTT | CASSFASIGTDTQYF
TRBJ2-3 | . | TRBV7-8 | TRBD2 | TGTGCCAGCAGCCCGTTAGCGGGGGGGCGCACAGATACGCAGTATTTT | CASSPLAGGRTDTQYF
TRBJ1-4 | . | TRBV19 | . | TGTGCCAGTAGTATGTGGACAAATGAAAAACTGTTTTTT | CASSMWTNEKLFF
TRBJ1-6 | . | TRBV4-1 | TRBD1 | TGCGCCAGCAGCCAAGATCGGGGACAGGGCTATAATTCACCCCTCCACTTT | CASSQDRGQGYNSPLHF
TRBJ1-1 | few | TRBV5-6 | . | TGTGCCAGCAGCTTGCCTGGAGACACTGAAGCTTTCTTT | CASSLPGDTEAFF
TRBJ2-7 | once | TRBV25-1 | TRBD1 | TGTGCCAGCACCGGACAGGGGGGATACGAGCAGTACTTC | CASTGQGGYEQYF
TRBJ2-3 | . | TRBV27 | . | TGTGCCAGCAGTTTAACACTAGAGCCTAGCACAGATACGCAGTATTTT | CASSLTLEPSTDTQYF
TRBJ2-3 | . | TRBV5-6 | . | TGTGCCAGCAGCTTTCGGGATACGCAGTATTTT | CASSFRDTQYF
TRBJ1-2 | once | TRBV6-1 | TRBD1 | TGTGCCAGCAGAGAGCAGGGGGCTTTTGGCTACACCTTC | CASREQGAFGYTF
TRBJ1-1 | . | TRBV19 | . | TGTGCCAGTAGTCGAGTCCGGACAGAGAACACTGAAGCTTTCTTT | CASSRVRTENTEAFF
TRBJ2-3 | . | TRBV2 | TRBD2 | TGTGCCAGCAGGGGGCTAGCGGGAGCCACAGATACGCAGTATTTT | CASRGLAGATDTQYF
TRBJ2-7 | . | TRBV5-1 | TRBD1 | TGCGCCAGCAGCTTGGGTCAGGGGGCTAAGGACGAGCAGTACTTC | CASSLGQGAKDEQYF
TRBJ2-2 | once | TRBV2 | . | TGTGCCAGCGGGATGGACGGGACGAACACCGGGGAGCTGTTTTTT | CASGMDGTNTGELFF
TRBJ1-1 | . | TRBV13 | TRBD1 | TGTGCCAGCAGCCCTATCAGACAGGGTTCCATGAACACTGAAGCTTTCTTT | CASSPIRQGSMNTEAFF
TRBJ2-5 | . | TRBV4-1 | TRBD1 | TGCGCCAGCAGCCACTCCGGGACAGCTCAAGAGACCCAGTACTTC | CASSHSGTAQETQYF
TRBJ2-5 | . | TRBV7-4 | . | TGTGCCAGCAGCTTAGTCCCCCAACTAGCACAGCAAGAGACCCAGTACTTC | CASSLVPQLAQQETQYF
TRBJ2-2 | . | TRBV7-9 | TRBD1 | TGTGCCAGCAGCTTACAGGGGGCGCCCACCGGGGAGCTGTTTTTT | CASSLQGAPTGELFF
TRBJ2-7 | . | TRBV5-6 | TRBD1 | TGTGCCAGCAGCGCTTCCGGGACAGAGGGTTCCTACGAGCAGTACTTC | CASSASGTEGSYEQYF
TRBJ2-1 | . | TRBV28 | TRBD2 | TGTGCCACCAGACTAGCGGGAGGCAATGAGCAGTTCTTC | CATRLAGGNEQFF
TRBJ2-7 | . | TRBV18 | . | TGTGCCAGCTCACCAGCAAATCAGGGTTACGAGCAGTACTTC | CASSPANQGYEQYF
TRBJ2-7 | . | TRBV15 | . | TGTGCCACCAGCAGAGGCAGCGGCGAGCAGTACTTC | CATSRGSGEQYF
TRBJ2-3 | . | TRBV29-1 | . | TGCAGCTATGACAGTAGCACAGATACGCAGTATTTT | CSYDSSTDTQYF
TRBJ1-2 | . | TRBV28 | . | TGTGCCAGCAGTAGGACAGTGAGGATTTTCTATGGCTACACCTTC | CASSRTVRIFYGYTF
TRBJ1-1 | . | TRBV6-6 | . | TGTGCCAGCTCCACTCGGGTCAGGGGCCAAAGAGCTTTCTTT | CASSTRVRGQRAFF
TRBJ2-5 | . | TRBV7-9 | TRBD1 | TGTGCCAGCAGCTCGAGACCCGGGACAGGGGGCCTCGAGACCCAGTACTTC | CASSSRPGTGGLETQYF